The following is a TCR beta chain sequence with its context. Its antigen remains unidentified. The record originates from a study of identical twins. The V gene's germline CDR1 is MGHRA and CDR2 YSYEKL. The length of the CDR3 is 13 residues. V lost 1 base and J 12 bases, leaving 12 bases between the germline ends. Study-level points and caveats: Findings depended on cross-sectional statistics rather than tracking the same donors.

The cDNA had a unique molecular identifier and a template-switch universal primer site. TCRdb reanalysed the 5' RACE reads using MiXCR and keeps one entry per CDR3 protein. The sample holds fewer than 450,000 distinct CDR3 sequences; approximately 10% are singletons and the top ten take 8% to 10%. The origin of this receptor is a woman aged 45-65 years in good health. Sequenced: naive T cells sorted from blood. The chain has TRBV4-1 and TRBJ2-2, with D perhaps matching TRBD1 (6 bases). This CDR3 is CASSQVHREKLFF. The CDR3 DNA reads TGCGCCAGCAGCCAAGTTCACAGGGAGAAGCTGTTTTTT.